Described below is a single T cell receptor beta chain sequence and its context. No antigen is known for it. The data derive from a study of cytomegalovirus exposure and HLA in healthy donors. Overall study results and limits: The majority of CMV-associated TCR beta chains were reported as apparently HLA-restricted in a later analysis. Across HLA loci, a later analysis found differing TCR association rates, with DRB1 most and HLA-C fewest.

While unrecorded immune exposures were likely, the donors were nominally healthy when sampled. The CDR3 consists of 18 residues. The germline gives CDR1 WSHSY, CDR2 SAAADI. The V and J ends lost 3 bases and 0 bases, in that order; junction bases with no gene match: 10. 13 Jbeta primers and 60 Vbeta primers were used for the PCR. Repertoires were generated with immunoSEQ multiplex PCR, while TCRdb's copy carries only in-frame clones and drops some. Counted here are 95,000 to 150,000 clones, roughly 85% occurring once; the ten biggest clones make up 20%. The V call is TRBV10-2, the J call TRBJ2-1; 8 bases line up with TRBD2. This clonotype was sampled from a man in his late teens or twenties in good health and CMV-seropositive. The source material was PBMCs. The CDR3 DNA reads TGCGCCAGCAGTGAACCCGGGGGCGGGGGGTTCTCCTACAATGAGCAGTTCTTC. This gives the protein CASSEPGGGGFSYNEQFF.